This TCR beta chain was sequenced for a study of T cell responses to AZD1222 COVID-19 vaccine. The study's findings and limits: At study baseline, merely five or six AZD1222 recipients were seropositive. Most donors were white British, females outnumbered males, and clonal diversity was possibly underestimated. Variant regions that are unmutated are reportedly the target of nearly half of spike-specific TCRs.

Points on this clone: What it recognizes is unknown.

TCRdb's copy holds only in-frame clones and misses some; the assay was immunoSEQ multiplex PCR. Seen here are around 75,000 clones, approximately 89% observed once, and the top ten hold 10%. Looked up from germline, CDR1 is LGHDT and CDR2 is YNNKEL (reference sequence). Trimming pared 4 bases from V and 3 bases from J, leaving 8 bases between. This CDR3 contains 13 residues. This sequence was found in an adult who received the MenACWY meningococcal vaccine as a control. The gene calls are TRBV3-1 (or the pseudogene TRBV3-2) and TRBJ2-3; D gene uncertain. The sequenced sample was peripheral blood, obtained 28 days after the second dose of the MenACWY control vaccine. CDR3 nucleotides: TGTGCCAGCAGCCCGGGCCCGACAGATACGCAGTATTTT. Protein: CASSPGPTDTQYF.